This TCR beta chain was identified during a study of vaccination effects on CD4 cells after COVID-19. Study-wide points: The authors studied few convalescent patients and collected no early post-infection timepoints.

Trimming cost V 6 bases and J 3 bases, with 15 bases left between them. This CDR3 has 15 residues. CDR1 KGHSH and CDR2 LQKENI come from the germline V gene. Produced via immunoSEQ multiplex PCR; TCRdb's table is partial and in-frame only. The table has 70,000 or so clones, around 81% seen once. After expansion with viral peptide pools in the ViraFEST assay, antigen-specific CD4+ T cells were sequenced. Subsequent to a culture period of about nine days, CD4+ T cells were isolated. Prior SARS-CoV-2 infection was absent in the vaccine recipients, as shown by negative nucleocapsid antibodies. The researchers cultured 1.5 million to 2 million PBMC per well with 8 to 10 IU/ml IL-2 and roughly 10 ug/ml peptides. A half-volume exchange with IL-2 medium occurred on days 3 and 7. About this clone itself: Antigen unknown.

The source material was CD4+ T cells from PBMCs cultured with SARS-CoV-2 spike peptides, sampled before COVID-19 vaccination. The source of this sequence is a human donor who received a COVID-19 vaccine. V gene TRBV18 combines with J gene TRBJ1-5; D perhaps matches TRBD1 (5 bases). The CDR3 DNA is TGTGCCAGCTCGACGGGGGGAGGGCCCAATCAGCCCCAGCATTTT. It encodes CASSTGGGPNQPQHF.